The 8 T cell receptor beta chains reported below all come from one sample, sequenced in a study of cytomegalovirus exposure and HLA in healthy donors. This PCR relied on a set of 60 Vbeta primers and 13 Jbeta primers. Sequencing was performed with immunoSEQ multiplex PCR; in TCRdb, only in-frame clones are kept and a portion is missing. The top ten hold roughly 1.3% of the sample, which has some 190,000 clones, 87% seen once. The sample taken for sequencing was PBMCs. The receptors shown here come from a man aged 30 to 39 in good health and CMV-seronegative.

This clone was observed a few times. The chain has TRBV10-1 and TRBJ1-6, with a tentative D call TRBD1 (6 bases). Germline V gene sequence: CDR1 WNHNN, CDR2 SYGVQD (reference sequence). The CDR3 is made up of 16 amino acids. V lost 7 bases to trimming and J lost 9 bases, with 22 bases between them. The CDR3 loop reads CASIKRDTVGGSPLHF. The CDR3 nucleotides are TGCGCCAGCATAAAGAGGGACACGGTCGGCGGTTCACCCCTCCACTTT.

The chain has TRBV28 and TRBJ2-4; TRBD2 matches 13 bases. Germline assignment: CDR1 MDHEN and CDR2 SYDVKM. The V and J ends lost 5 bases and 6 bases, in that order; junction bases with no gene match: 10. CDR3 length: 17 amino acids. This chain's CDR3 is CASSIGLAGVIGNIQYF. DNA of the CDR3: TGTGCCAGCAGTATCGGACTAGCGGGAGTTATTGGAAACATTCAGTACTTC.

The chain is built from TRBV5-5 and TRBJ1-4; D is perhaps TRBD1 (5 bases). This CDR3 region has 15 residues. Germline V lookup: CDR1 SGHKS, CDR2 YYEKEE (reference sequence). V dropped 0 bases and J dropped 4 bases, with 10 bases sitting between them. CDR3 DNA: TGTGCCAGCAGCTTGGCAGGGCTTAGTAATGAAAAACTGTTTTTT. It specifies CASSLAGLSNEKLFF.

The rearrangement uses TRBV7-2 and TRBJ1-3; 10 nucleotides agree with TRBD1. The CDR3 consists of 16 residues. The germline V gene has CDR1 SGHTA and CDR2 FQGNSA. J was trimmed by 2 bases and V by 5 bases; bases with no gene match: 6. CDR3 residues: CASSTLGQGTGNTIYF. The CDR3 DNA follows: TGTGCCAGCAGCACCCTGGGACAGGGGACTGGAAACACCATATATTTT.

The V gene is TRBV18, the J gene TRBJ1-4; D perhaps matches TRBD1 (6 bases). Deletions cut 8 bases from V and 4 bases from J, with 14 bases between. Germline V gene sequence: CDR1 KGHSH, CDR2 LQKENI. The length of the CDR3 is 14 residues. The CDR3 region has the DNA TGTGCCAGCCAACCGGGGGGACATAATGAAAAACTGTTTTTT. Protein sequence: CASQPGGHNEKLFF.

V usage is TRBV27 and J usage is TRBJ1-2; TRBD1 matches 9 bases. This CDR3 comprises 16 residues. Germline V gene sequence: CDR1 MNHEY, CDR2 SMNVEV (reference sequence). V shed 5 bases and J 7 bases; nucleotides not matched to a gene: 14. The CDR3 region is CASSPNSGQGIFGYTF. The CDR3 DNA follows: TGTGCCAGCAGTCCGAACTCGGGACAGGGTATATTTGGCTACACCTTC.

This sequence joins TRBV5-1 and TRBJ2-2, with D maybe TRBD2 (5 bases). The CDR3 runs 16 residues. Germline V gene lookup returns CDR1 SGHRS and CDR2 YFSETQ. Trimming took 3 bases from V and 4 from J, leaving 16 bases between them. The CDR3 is CASSWTEGRSTGELFF. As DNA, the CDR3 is TGCGCCAGCAGCTGGACCGAGGGCCGTAGCACCGGGGAGCTGTTTTTT. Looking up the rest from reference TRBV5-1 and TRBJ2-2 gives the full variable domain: KAGVTQTPRYLIKTRGQQVTLSCSPISGHRSVSWYQQTPGQGLQFLFEYFSETQRNKGNFPGRFSGRQFSNSRSEMNVSTLELGDSALYLCASSWTEGRSTGELFFGEGSRLTVL.

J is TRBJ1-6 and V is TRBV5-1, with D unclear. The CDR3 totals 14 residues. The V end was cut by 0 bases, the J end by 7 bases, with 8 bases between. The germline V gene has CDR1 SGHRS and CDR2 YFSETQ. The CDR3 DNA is TGCGCCAGCAGCTTGGGGACGGGGAATTCACCCCTCCACTTT. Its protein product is CASSLGTGNSPLHF. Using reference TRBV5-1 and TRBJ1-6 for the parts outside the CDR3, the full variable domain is KAGVTQTPRYLIKTRGQQVTLSCSPISGHRSVSWYQQTPGQGLQFLFEYFSETQRNKGNFPGRFSGRQFSNSRSEMNVSTLELGDSALYLCASSLGTGNSPLHFGNGTRLTVT.